This T cell receptor (beta chain) was obtained from a study of shared clonotypes between healthy human individuals. CD45RO-negative, CCR7-positively selected cells formed the naive CD8 fraction, excluding terminally differentiated effector memory CD45RA+ cells. With respect to this clone: Its matching antigen is unknown.

Study-wide results and caveats: The study generally estimated greater richness for naive than memory subsets.

The CDR3 sequence is 20 residues long. With 3 bases removed from V and 1 base from J, the gap between germline ends came to 24 bases. The germline V gene encodes CDR1 ENHRY and CDR2 SYGVKD. TCRdb's copy holds only in-frame clones and misses some; the assay was immunoSEQ multiplex PCR. This sample has just over 2,000,000 clones, with over 85% found just once. The sequence came from a man between 18 and 35 years old in good health. The genes are TRBV10-3 and TRBJ2-2; D remains unclear. The specimen was naive CD8+ T cells sorted from blood. The DNA of the CDR3 is TGTGCCATCAGTGATTTGGATGGGGTTACACTTCAAGGGAACACCGGGGAGCTGTTTTTT. Amino acids: CAISDLDGVTLQGNTGELFF.